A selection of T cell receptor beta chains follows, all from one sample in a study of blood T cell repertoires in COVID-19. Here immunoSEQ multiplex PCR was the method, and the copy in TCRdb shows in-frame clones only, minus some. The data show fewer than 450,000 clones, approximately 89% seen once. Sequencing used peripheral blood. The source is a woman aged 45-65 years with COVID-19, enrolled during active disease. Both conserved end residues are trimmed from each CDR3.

CDR3 protein: ASRTWTGGTDTQY
J gene: TRBJ2-3
V gene: TRBV6-5

CDR3 protein: ASSLSLTQGMRETQY
J gene: TRBJ2-5
V gene: TRBV27

CDR3 protein: AIRPGQNQPQH
J gene: TRBJ1-5
V gene: TRBV10-3

CDR3 protein: ASSVGGSDQPQH
J gene: TRBJ1-5
V gene: TRBV9

CDR3 protein: ASSFPPGEQY
J gene: TRBJ2-7
V gene: TRBV5-1

CDR3 protein: ASSLPYRRSRSGANVLT
J gene: TRBJ2-6
V gene: TRBV11-2

CDR3 protein: ASSDSAAEGEAF
J gene: TRBJ1-1
V gene: TRBV6-4

CDR3 protein: ASSEGPVGAQH
J gene: TRBJ1-5
V gene: TRBV6-5

CDR3 protein: ASSPSRNFYEQY
J gene: TRBJ2-7
V gene: TRBV18

CDR3 protein: ASSSQGAVTEAF
J gene: TRBJ1-1
V gene: TRBV5-1

CDR3 protein: ASSVLRGEGETQY
J gene: TRBJ2-5
V gene: TRBV9

CDR3 protein: ASSPQDRQATYGYT
J gene: TRBJ1-2
V gene: TRBV9

CDR3 protein: ASSQLPPGGYSYNEQF
J gene: TRBJ2-1
V gene: TRBV4-1

CDR3 protein: ATSDLLSYNEQF
J gene: TRBJ2-1
V gene: TRBV24-1

CDR3 protein: ASSLGDPFTEAF
J gene: TRBJ1-1
V gene: TRBV6-5

CDR3 protein: ASSNGQRNQPQH
J gene: TRBJ1-5
V gene: TRBV2